Below are 9 T cell receptor beta chains sequenced from a single sample in a study of T-cell reconstitution after alpha-beta-depleted transplantation in children (dated by TCRdb to 2015 to 2016). The treatment or condition tag for this specimen amounts to: allogeneic hematopoietic cell transplantation with graft depleted of TCRalphabeta T cells and CD19 B cells. Library generation was performed with PCR. The reads were generated on an Illumina HiSeq 2500. To normalize quantification of the TCRbeta repertoire, the TCR libraries were built with molecular barcoding that relied on unique molecular identifiers. TCRdb reanalyzed the raw reads on its own, using fastp at Q25 for trimming and MiXCR for clone calling, and kept in-frame beta chains. Rows with one shared CDR3 protein collapse into an entry with the most common genes and DNA. Here the sample has 800,000 to 1,000,000 distinct CDR3 sequences; around 30% occur a single time. The ten largest clones add up to roughly 27% of the sample.

The input for sequencing was PBMCs, mostly from graft donor cells, taken 360 days after TCRalphabeta/CD19-depleted stem cell transplant. The origin of the receptors is a boy in the first two years of life who had a stem cell transplant for SCID, so the T cells may come from the graft donor.

The rearrangement joins TRBV5-5 to TRBJ1-6; D uncertain. CDR3 size: 14 residues. Germline CDR1 reads SGHKS; CDR2 reads YYEKEE (reference sequence). The germline V and J ends were trimmed by 5 bases and 7 bases, with 13 bases remaining between them. CDR3 coding DNA: TGTGCCAGCAGGGTAGGGAGTTCGAATTCACCCCTCCACTTT. Protein: CASRVGSSNSPLHF.

The genes are TRBV4-1 and TRBJ2-5, with D maybe TRBD2 (5 bases). This CDR3 contains 15 residues. With 0 bases removed from V and 1 base from J, the gap between germline ends came to 9 bases. Germline CDR1 and CDR2: MGHRA and YSYEKL. As DNA, the CDR3 is TGCGCCAGCAGCCAAGAAAGGAGGATCCAAGAGACCCAGTACTTC. The encoded protein is CASSQERRIQETQYF.

CDR3 sequence: CASSLDGTQAETQYF. CDR3 DNA sequence: TGTGCCAGCAGCTTGGATGGGACTCAGGCAGAGACCCAGTACTTC. The chain employs TRBV11-2 and TRBJ2-5, with D perhaps matching TRBD2 (6 bases). V shed 3 bases and J shed 4 bases, with 15 bases lying between them. From germline, CDR1 is SGHAT and CDR2 FQNNGV. This CDR3 is 15 amino acids long.

The rearrangement uses TRBV12-3 or TRBV12-4 and TRBJ1-1; 7 nucleotides align to TRBD1. CDR3 length equals 15 residues. V lost 7 bases to trimming and J lost 0 bases; unmatched junction nucleotides: 8. Here the CDR3 DNA reads TGTGCCAGCAAGGAACAGGGGATCATGAACACTGAAGCTTTCTTT. It specifies CASKEQGIMNTEAFF.

The gene calls are TRBV20-1 and TRBJ1-6, with TRBD1 matching over 9 bases. Germline CDR1 DFQATT, CDR2 SNEGSKA (reference sequence). CDR3 length: 16 amino acids. V was clipped by 1 base and J by 10 bases; unmatched bases: 11. Here the CDR3 DNA reads TGCAGTGCTAGAGTTTCCCCGGGACAGGGTGGATCACCCCTCCACTTT. Its translation is CSARVSPGQGGSPLHF.

Note on this clonotype: One end of the junction fails to match germline, which may point to a read error. The chain combines TRBV20-1 with TRBJ2-2; 11 nucleotides line up with TRBD1. The V gene's germline CDR1 is DFQATT and CDR2 SNEGSKA (reference sequence). This CDR3 is 17 amino acids long. The CDR3 DNA sequence: TGCAGTGCTGCCCCTCGGGACAGGGGGACGAAAACCGGGGAGCTGTTTTTT. Translating it yields CSAAPRDRGTKTGELFF.

The chain recombines TRBV19 with TRBJ2-1, with 9 bases aligning to TRBD1. V lost 10 bases to trimming and J lost 8 bases; unmatched junction nucleotides: 12. In germline, CDR1 is LNHDA, CDR2 SQIVND (reference sequence). The CDR3 is 14 amino acids. The CDR3 DNA is TGTGCCACAGTGGGACAGGGACGAGTGGATGAGCAGTTCTTC. Translating it yields CATVGQGRVDEQFF.

The genes are TRBV7-2 and TRBJ2-3; no definite D call. V lost 1 base and J lost 2, with 13 bases in between. Germline loops: CDR1 SGHTA, CDR2 FQGNSA. This CDR3 comprises 16 residues. The DNA for the CDR3 is TGTGCCAGCAGCTTAGGGGTAGCCCTCCACACAGATACGCAGTATTTT. This codes for CASSLGVALHTDTQYF.

J is TRBJ2-2 and V is TRBV18; 12 bases fit TRBD2. The trim removed 3 bases at V and 5 bases at J, leaving 7 bases unmatched. The CDR3 runs 17 residues. The germline V gene encodes CDR1 KGHSH and CDR2 LQKENI. The CDR3 region has the DNA TGTGCCAGCTCACCGAGCCGACTAGCGGGGGCTACCGGGGAGCTGTTTTTT. It is translated as CASSPSRLAGATGELFF.